These 11 T cell receptor beta chains came from one sample sequenced in a study of blood T cell repertoires in COVID-19. Here immunoSEQ multiplex PCR was the method, and the copy in TCRdb shows in-frame clones only, minus some. This sample has 300,000 to 400,000 clones, with around nine tenths found just once. Sequenced input: peripheral blood. These receptors all stem from a woman between 50 and 59 years old with active or convalescent COVID-19.

V and J are TRBV11-2 and TRBJ1-3, with TRBD1 matching 9 bases. Germline CDR1 reads SGHAT; CDR2 reads FQNNGV. V dropped 5 bases and J dropped 3; count of bases not matched to a gene: 5. CDR3 length equals 15 residues. The CDR3 loop reads CASSTTGGGGNTIYF. The CDR3 bases are TGTGCCAGCAGCACAACAGGGGGCGGTGGAAACACCATATATTTT.

The V gene is TRBV24-1, the J gene TRBJ2-1; D may be TRBD1 (7 bases). The CDR3 is made up of 15 amino acids. Trimming took off 4 bases at V and 1 base at J, with 10 bases between the two ends. The germline gives CDR1 KGHDR, CDR2 SFDVKD. Here the CDR3 reads CATSDQGGSYNEQFF. CDR3 in DNA: TGTGCCACCAGTGACCAGGGGGGATCCTACAATGAGCAGTTCTTC.

The V call is TRBV2, the J call TRBJ2-7, with D perhaps matching TRBD1 (6 bases). V was shortened by 1 base and J by 7 bases, with 23 bases between the two germline ends. The CDR3 length is 17 residues. Germline assignment: CDR1 SNHLY and CDR2 FYNNEI. The CDR3 sequence is CASSEEQGGFLSYEQYF. The CDR3 DNA follows: TGTGCCAGCAGTGAAGAACAGGGTGGTTTCCTCTCTTATGAGCAGTACTTC.

CDR3 sequence (DNA): TGTGCCAGTAGTACCGGGACTAGCGGGGACCAAGAGACCCAGTACTTC. It yields the protein CASSTGTSGDQETQYF. The V and J genes are TRBV19 and TRBJ2-5; 13 nucleotides align to TRBD2. From germline, CDR1 is LNHDA and CDR2 SQIVND (reference sequence). After removal of 4 bases from V and 0 bases from J, the junction contained 2 bases not matched to a gene. The CDR3 is 16 amino acids.

The chain joins TRBV28 to TRBJ2-3; 7 bases agree with TRBD2. Per the germline V gene, CDR1 is MDHEN and CDR2 is SYDVKM. The CDR3 covers 18 residues. After removal of 6 bases from V and 4 bases from J, the junction contained 19 bases not matched to a gene. CDR3 region: CASSASGGGPVFSDTQYF. CDR3 sequence (DNA): TGTGCCAGCAGCGCGTCGGGGGGAGGGCCTGTGTTCTCAGATACGCAGTATTTT.

This chain connects TRBV14 to TRBJ2-6; no clear D. The length of the CDR3 is 16 residues. Trimming stripped 0 bases from V and 0 bases from J, with 6 bases between. Germline V lookup: CDR1 SGHDN, CDR2 FVKESK. The CDR3 spells CASSQDRASGANVLTF. Written as DNA, the CDR3 is TGTGCCAGCAGCCAAGATCGAGCCTCTGGGGCCAACGTCCTGACTTTC.

This clone was seen only once. The V gene is TRBV19, the J gene TRBJ1-5; TRBD1 matches 8 bases. Germline CDR1 and CDR2: LNHDA and SQIVND (reference sequence). The CDR3 sequence is 15 residues long. Germline trimming cut 6 bases from V and 1 base from J; bases unmatched to any gene: 5. CDR3: CASRDRGGSNQPQHF. DNA for the CDR3: TGTGCCAGTAGAGACAGGGGTGGGAGCAATCAGCCCCAGCATTTT.

This clone is a singleton in its sample. V usage is TRBV3-1 (or the pseudogene TRBV3-2) and J usage is TRBJ1-1; possibly TRBD1 for D (5 bases). Germline V lookup: CDR1 LGHDT, CDR2 YNNKEL (reference sequence). This CDR3 has 15 amino acids. V was shortened by 2 bases and J by 10 bases, with 20 bases between the two germline ends. CDR3 region: CASSQRLDQGRSAFF. The CDR3 coding sequence is TGTGCCAGCAGCCAAAGGTTGGATCAGGGCCGGTCAGCTTTCTTT.

V and J are TRBV19 and TRBJ2-5; 7 bases map to TRBD1. Germline V gene sequence: CDR1 LNHDA, CDR2 SQIVND (reference sequence). The ends lost 6 bases at V and 4 bases at J; junction bases unmatched: 8. This CDR3 has 14 residues. CDR3 DNA: TGTGCCAGTAGAAGTCCGGCAGGGGGAGAGACCCAGTACTTC. Translation gives CASRSPAGGETQYF.

The chain has TRBV19 and TRBJ2-3; 11 positions match TRBD2. V shed 6 bases, J shed 3 bases, and the junction held 8 bases outside the gene matches. CDR1 is LNHDA, CDR2 SQIVND, per germline (reference sequence). This CDR3 contains 16 residues. CDR3 sequence reads: CASRGSGRAGTDTQYF. The CDR3 coding sequence is TGTGCCAGTAGGGGTAGCGGGAGGGCCGGGACAGATACGCAGTATTTT.

The chain links TRBV27 to TRBJ1-2, with D tentatively TRBD1 (5 bases). The V and J ends lost 3 bases and 8 bases respectively, with 13 bases between them. The CDR3 runs to 13 residues. The germline CDR1 and CDR2 sequences are MNHEY and SMNVEV (reference sequence). The CDR3 here is CASSLSRVGGYTF. CDR3 DNA: TGTGCCAGCAGTTTGAGCAGGGTTGGCGGCTACACCTTC.